The clone carrying this TCR beta chain showed up many times. These data are taken from a study of T-cell reconstitution after alpha-beta-depleted transplantation in children. This CDR3 is built from 11 residues. V lost 9 bases, J lost 0 bases, and 6 bases lay in between. During its preparation, the TCRbeta library received unique molecular identifiers. In TCRdb, the PCR reads were re-called with MiXCR into one record per CDR3 protein. The sample contains over 300,000 distinct CDR3 sequences, 9% to 12% of which appear only once. The source was PBMCs from the stem cell graft donor, collected from the stem cell graft. This chain links TRBV12-3 or TRBV12-4 with TRBJ2-7; no reliable D call. The clonotype was recovered from a human donor who donated a stem cell graft to a child with acute lymphoblastic leukemia. In nucleotides, the CDR3 is TGTGCCAGTGGAAGCTCCTACGAGCAGTACTTC. This codes for CASGSSYEQYF.